Following are 26 T cell receptor beta chains from one sample sequenced in a study of shared clonotypes between healthy human individuals. Assay: immunoSEQ multiplex PCR; the TCRdb copy retains only in-frame clones and omits some. This table holds about 2.3 million clones, under 95% found once. The specimen sequenced was naive CD4+ T cells from PBMCs. As to subset: CD45RA+ positively selected. The source of these receptors is a man younger than 35 in good health. Some clones in this sample may be carry-over from other donors' samples.

A single count supports this clone. V usage is TRBV11-2 and J usage is TRBJ2-7, with D tentatively TRBD1 (5 bases). Germline values: CDR1 SGHAT, CDR2 FQNNGV. V was shortened by 3 bases and J by 3 bases, with 18 bases between the two germline ends. The CDR3 covers 16 residues. The CDR3 nucleotides are TGTGCCAGCAGCTTTTTGTCATCTACAGGAGTCTACGAGCAGTACTTC. Its protein product is CASSFLSSTGVYEQYF.

The chain uses TRBV11-2 and TRBJ1-2; D is perhaps TRBD1 (5 bases). The CDR3 spans 12 residues. Germline V lookup: CDR1 SGHAT, CDR2 FQNNGV. The V end lost 5 bases, the J end lost 6 bases, and 10 bases lay between the germline ends. The CDR3 nucleotides read TGTGCCAGCAGCACACGACAGCATGGCTACACCTTC. It is translated as CASSTRQHGYTF.

The genes are TRBV7-2 and TRBJ1-2; D gene unclear. V was cut by 1 base and J by 0 bases, with 9 bases left in between. In germline, CDR1 is SGHTA, CDR2 FQGNSA. The CDR3 consists of 15 residues. CDR3 bases: TGTGCCAGCAGCTTAGGGGCAGCTGCTAACTATGGCTACACCTTC. This encodes CASSLGAAANYGYTF. The full variable domain, in which reference TRBV7-2 and TRBJ1-2 provide the parts outside the CDR3, is GAGVSQSPSNKVTEKGKDVELRCDPISGHTALYWYRQSLGQGLEFLIYFQGNSAPDKSGLPSDRFSAERTGGSVSTLTIQRTQQEDSAVYLCASSLGAAANYGYTFGSGTRLTVV.

This clone was detected only a few times. Other DNA sequences of this sample code for an identical CDR3. The chain has TRBV7-3 and TRBJ1-2; 8 bases are a match to TRBD1. The junction had 3 bases not matched to a gene; V was cut back by 1 base and J by 8 bases. Looked up from germline, CDR1 is SGHTA and CDR2 is FQGTGA. The CDR3 totals 13 residues. CDR3 in amino acids: CASSLRQGSGYTF. The CDR3 DNA reads as TGTGCCAGCAGCTTAAGACAGGGGTCGGGCTACACCTTC.

The genes are TRBV6-5 and TRBJ1-4, with D unclear. The CDR3 loop spans 14 amino acids. Trimming took off 6 bases at V and 5 bases at J, with 13 bases between the two ends. Germline assignment: CDR1 MNHEY and CDR2 SVGAGI. The DNA of the CDR3 is TGTGCCAGCAGGGGAGGGAAGCGCAATGAAAAACTGTTTTTT. Amino acid sequence: CASRGGKRNEKLFF.

The CDR3 is CASSSPRGGGNQPQHF. For the CDR3, the DNA is TGTGCCAGCAGTTCCCCTCGGGGCGGGGGGAATCAGCCCCAGCATTTT. The chain recombines TRBV28 with TRBJ1-5; possible D gene TRBD1, 5 bases. Germline V gene data show CDR1 as MDHEN and CDR2 as SYDVKM. Trimming took 4 bases from V and 4 from J, leaving 17 bases between them. The CDR3 totals 16 residues.

The CDR3 protein is CASSGMASGSYEQYF. The CDR3 DNA reads as TGTGCCAGTAGTGGCATGGCTAGCGGTTCCTACGAGCAGTACTTC. This rearrangement joins TRBV19 to TRBJ2-7; 7 bases map to TRBD2. The V segment lost 5 bases and the J segment 1 base; nucleotides outside the gene matches: 8. Germline V gene data show CDR1 as LNHDA and CDR2 as SQIVND (reference sequence). CDR3 length equals 15 residues.

The chain combines TRBV18 with TRBJ2-1; no reliable D call. Germline CDR1 is KGHSH and CDR2 is LQKENI. This CDR3 is 15 amino acids long. Trimming took 3 bases from V and 8 from J, leaving 17 bases between them. This CDR3 reads CASSPTFGSADEQFF. In nucleotides, the CDR3 is TGTGCCAGCTCACCGACATTCGGCTCCGCCGATGAGCAGTTCTTC.

The chain is built from TRBV29-1 and TRBJ1-2, with 7 bases aligning to TRBD1. In germline, CDR1 is SQVTM, CDR2 ANQGSEA. The CDR3 is made up of 13 amino acids. V gave up 6 bases and J gave up 5 bases; unmatched junction bases: 9. The CDR3 nucleotides are TGCAGCGTGACCGGGGGGGACAGATATGGCTACACCTTC. It specifies CSVTGGDRYGYTF.

V is TRBV11-2 and J is TRBJ2-7; 9 positions agree with TRBD1. CDR3 length: 13 residues. Trimming removed 5 bases from V and 11 bases from J; junction bases left unmatched: 10. Germline-derived CDR1 and CDR2 are SGHAT and FQNNGV. CDR3 sequence: CASSLTGRTGEYF. In nucleotides, the CDR3 is TGTGCCAGCAGCCTTACCGGGAGGACAGGGGAGTACTTC.

The chain's CDR3 is CSVSHRGTSTDTQYF. The CDR3 DNA sequence: TGCAGCGTTTCCCACAGGGGGACTAGCACAGATACGCAGTATTTT. The V call is TRBV29-1, the J call TRBJ2-3; 8 nucleotides align to TRBD1. Germline V gene data show CDR1 as SQVTM and CDR2 as ANQGSEA. CDR3 length: 15 residues. V shed 5 bases, J shed 0 bases, and the junction held 7 bases outside the gene matches.

The V and J genes are TRBV6-5 and TRBJ1-1; TRBD1 is a possible D gene (5 bases). Per the germline V gene, CDR1 is MNHEY and CDR2 is SVGAGI. Between the trimmed V and J ends, which lost 8 bases and 1 base, there was a span of 11 bases. The CDR3 extends over 13 amino acids. In DNA form, the CDR3 reads TGTGCCAGCTGTCGGGGCGGGAACACTGAAGCTTTCTTT. Translation: CASCRGGNTEAFF.

The chain has TRBV5-6 and TRBJ2-1, with D perhaps TRBD2 (5 bases). This CDR3 spans 17 amino acids. Trimming stripped 2 bases from V and 0 bases from J, with 15 bases between. Germline-derived CDR1 and CDR2 are SGHDT and YYEEEE. CDR3 in amino acids: CASSFLGSGSSYNEQFF. The CDR3 DNA reads as TGTGCCAGCAGCTTCCTGGGGTCGGGGAGCTCCTACAATGAGCAGTTCTTC. Variable domain in full (rest from reference TRBV5-6 and TRBJ2-1): DAGVTQSPTHLIKTRGQQVTLRCSPKSGHDTVSWYQQALGQGPQFIFQYYEEEERQRGNFPDRFSGHQFPNYSSELNVNALLLGDSALYLCASSFLGSGSSYNEQFFGPGTRLTVL.

V and J are TRBV28 and TRBJ2-5; 10 nucleotides match TRBD2. Germline V CDR1 and CDR2: MDHEN, SYDVKM. The CDR3 sequence is 14 residues long. J was trimmed by 7 bases and V by 4 bases; bases with no gene match: 6. The CDR3 DNA reads TGTGCCAGCAGTTCCCTCGAGCGGGGGGGGACCCAGTACTTC. Amino acid sequence: CASSSLERGGTQYF.

The V and J genes are TRBV28 and TRBJ1-3; D gene uncertain. This CDR3 is 14 amino acids long. Trimming removed 2 bases at V and 2 bases at J, with 7 bases between. Germline CDR1 and CDR2: MDHEN and SYDVKM. The CDR3 nucleotides read TGTGCCAGCAGTTTAAGATGGGCTGGAAACACCATATATTTT. It specifies CASSLRWAGNTIYF.

The chain has TRBV5-5 and TRBJ1-1; D is unclear. The CDR3 covers 11 residues. Trimming cost V 0 bases and J 8 bases, with 5 bases left between them. Germline V gene lookup returns CDR1 SGHKS and CDR2 YYEKEE (reference sequence). In DNA form, the CDR3 reads TGTGCCAGCAGCTTGGGGGTGGAAGCTTTCTTT. Amino acid sequence: CASSLGVEAFF. Full variable domain (remainder filled in from reference TRBV5-5 and TRBJ1-1): DAGVTQSPTHLIKTRGQQVTLRCSPISGHKSVSWYQQVLGQGPQFIFQYYEKEERGRGNFPDRFSARQFPNYSSELNVNALLLGDSALYLCASSLGVEAFFGQGTRLTVV.

This chain links TRBV10-3 with TRBJ2-5; the D gene is possibly TRBD1 (6 bases). Deletions cut 4 bases from V and 5 bases from J, with 11 bases between. This CDR3 has 13 residues. Germline loops: CDR1 ENHRY, CDR2 SYGVKD. This chain's CDR3 is CAISVGALETQYF. Here the CDR3 DNA reads TGTGCCATCAGTGTGGGGGCGCTGGAGACCCAGTACTTC.

This chain's CDR3 is CASSGSSYNEQFF. In DNA, the CDR3 is TGTGCCAGTAGCGGGAGCTCCTACAATGAGCAGTTCTTC. The chain is built from TRBV28 and TRBJ2-1, with TRBD2 matching over 9 bases. This CDR3 comprises 13 residues. The J segment lost 0 bases and the V segment lost 9 bases, leaving 0 bases of the junction unmatched. Germline lookup yields CDR1 MDHEN and CDR2 SYDVKM.

The chain recombines TRBV2 with TRBJ1-4; TRBD1 agrees at 9 bases. There are 15 residues in the CDR3. V was pared by 4 bases and J by 6 bases, with 6 bases of the junction left unmatched. Germline-derived CDR1 and CDR2 are SNHLY and FYNNEI. CDR3 nucleotides: TGTGCCAGCAGTGTACCGGGACAGGGTCATGAAAAACTGTTTTTT. It encodes CASSVPGQGHEKLFF. Drawing the rest from reference TRBV2 and TRBJ1-4, the complete variable domain is EPEVTQTPSHQVTQMGQEVILRCVPISNHLYFYWYRQILGQKVEFLVSFYNNEISEKSEIFDDQFSVERPDGSNFTLKIRSTKLEDSAMYFCASSVPGQGHEKLFFGSGTQLSVL.

This chain joins TRBV5-4 and TRBJ1-1, with D perhaps matching TRBD1 (6 bases). CDR1 and CDR2 from the germline V gene are SGHNT and YYREEE (reference sequence). This CDR3 has 15 amino acids. Trimming cost V 2 bases and J 3 bases, with 14 bases left between them. As DNA, the CDR3 is TGTGCCAGCAGCTTAGGCGGGGGCTATTACACTGAAGCTTTCTTT. This encodes CASSLGGGYYTEAFF. The full variable domain, completed using reference TRBV5-4 and TRBJ1-1, is ETGVTQSPTHLIKTRGQQVTLRCSSQSGHNTVSWYQQALGQGPQFIFQYYREEENGRGNFPPRFSGLQFPNYSSELNVNALELDDSALYLCASSLGGGYYTEAFFGQGTRLTVV.

This chain uses TRBV7-2 with TRBJ1-1; D is ambiguous. The V gene's germline CDR1 is SGHTA and CDR2 FQGNSA. The CDR3 spans 13 residues. The germline V and J ends were trimmed by 3 bases and 4 bases, with 9 bases remaining between them. The CDR3 nucleotides read TGTGCCAGCAGCTTTAGGGCTTCCACTGAAGCTTTCTTT. Residues: CASSFRASTEAFF.

The chain combines TRBV5-6 with TRBJ1-5, with a possible D match to TRBD1 (5 bases). The CDR3 is made up of 14 amino acids. Germline V gives CDR1 SGHDT, CDR2 YYEEEE. Trimming pared 1 base from V and 7 bases from J, leaving 12 bases between. This CDR3 reads CASSLRQRSQPQHF. In DNA, the CDR3 is TGTGCCAGCAGCTTGAGACAGAGGAGCCAGCCCCAGCATTTT.

V gene TRBV27 combines with J gene TRBJ2-7; D is tentatively TRBD1 or TRBD2 (5 bases each). The CDR3 loop spans 14 amino acids. Per germline, CDR1 MNHEY and CDR2 SMNVEV (reference sequence). Trimming shortened V by 7 bases and J by 1 base, and 14 bases separated the two germline ends. The CDR3 protein is CASISRGGSYEQYF. For the CDR3, the DNA is TGTGCCAGCATCTCCCGTGGGGGTTCCTACGAGCAGTACTTC.

The V and J genes are TRBV10-3 and TRBJ1-3; 8 bases are a match to TRBD1. Unmatched junction bases numbered 10, after V lost 8 bases and J lost 1 base. The CDR3 spans 16 residues. Per germline, CDR1 ENHRY and CDR2 SYGVKD. This CDR3 reads CAIEGGQGASGNTIYF. The CDR3 DNA reads TGTGCCATCGAGGGAGGGCAGGGGGCGTCTGGAAACACCATATATTTT.

V is TRBV28 and J is TRBJ1-2; TRBD1 aligns across 10 bases. The CDR3 runs to 15 residues. Trimming at V came to 8 bases and at J to 4 bases, leaving 10 bases not matched to a gene. From germline, CDR1 is MDHEN and CDR2 SYDVKM. The CDR3 bases are TGTGCCAGCGGGGATGGACAGGGGGGCGCCTATGGCTACACCTTC. Translation gives CASGDGQGGAYGYTF.

In regard to this clone: At the DNA level, this CDR3 is encoded by other sequences in the same sample as well. The chain carries TRBV5-1 and TRBJ2-1; 15 bases are a match to TRBD2. There are 17 residues in the CDR3. Germline-derived CDR1 and CDR2 are SGHRS and YFSETQ. The V gene end was trimmed by 4 bases and the J gene end by 0 bases; junction bases not matched to a gene: 2. This CDR3 is CASSPGLAGGSYNEQFF. The CDR3 DNA sequence: TGCGCCAGCAGCCCGGGACTAGCGGGAGGCTCCTACAATGAGCAGTTCTTC.